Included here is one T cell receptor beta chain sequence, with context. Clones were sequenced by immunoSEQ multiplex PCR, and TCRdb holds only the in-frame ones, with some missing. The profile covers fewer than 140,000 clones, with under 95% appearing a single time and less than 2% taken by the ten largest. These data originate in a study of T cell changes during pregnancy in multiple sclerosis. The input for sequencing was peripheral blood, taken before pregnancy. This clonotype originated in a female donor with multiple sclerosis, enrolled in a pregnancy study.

CDR3 sequence reads: CAWRYGGETQYF. CDR3 sequence (DNA): TGTGCCTGGAGGTACGGGGGAGAGACCCAGTACTTC. The J gene is TRBJ2-5, the V gene TRBV30, with D possibly being TRBD2 (6 bases). The CDR3 consists of 12 residues. The V gene lost 3 bases and the J gene lost 4 bases, with 9 bases spanning the gap. Germline V gene sequence: CDR1 GTSNPN, CDR2 SVGIG (reference sequence). Together with reference TRBV30 and TRBJ2-5, the CDR3 gives the full variable domain: SQTIHQWPATLVQPVGSPLSLECTVEGTSNPNLYWYRQAAGRGLQLLFYSVGIGQISSEVPQNLSASRPQDRQFILSSKKLLLSDSGFYLCAWRYGGETQYFGPGTRLLVL.